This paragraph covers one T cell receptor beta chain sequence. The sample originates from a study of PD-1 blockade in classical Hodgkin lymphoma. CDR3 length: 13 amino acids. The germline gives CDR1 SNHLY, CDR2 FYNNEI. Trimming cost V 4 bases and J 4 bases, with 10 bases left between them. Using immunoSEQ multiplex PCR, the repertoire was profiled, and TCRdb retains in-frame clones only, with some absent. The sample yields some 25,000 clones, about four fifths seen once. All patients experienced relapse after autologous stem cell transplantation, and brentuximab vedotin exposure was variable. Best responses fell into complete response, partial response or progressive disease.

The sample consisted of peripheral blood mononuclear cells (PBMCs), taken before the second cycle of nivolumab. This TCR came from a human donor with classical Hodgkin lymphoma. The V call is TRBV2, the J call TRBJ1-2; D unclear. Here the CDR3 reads CASSAKRAYGYTF. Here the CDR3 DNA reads TGTGCCAGCAGTGCAAAACGTGCCTATGGCTACACCTTC.